This T cell receptor (beta chain) was recovered during a study of blood T cells in healthy people across ages. As for the study in general: Template switching recovered approximately one barcoded beta molecule for every two T cells.

With a J-beta primer mix and a sample-barcoded 5' primer, a second PCR ran about 7 to 12 cycles. TCRdb used MiXCR to reprocess the 5' RACE reads, holding one entry per CDR3 protein. The sample yields around 2 million distinct CDR3 sequences, about 39% seen once. In germline, CDR1 is SGDLS, CDR2 YYNGEE. V was clipped by 4 bases and J by 6 bases, with 13 bases between them. CDR3 length equals 13 residues. The clonotype comes from a human donor in good health. Sequenced material: blood. The chain employs TRBV9 and TRBJ1-1; D is ambiguous. CDR3 DNA sequence: TGTGCCAGCAGCCCCCGGAGGTTAGCTGAAGCTTTCTTT. It translates to CASSPRRLAEAFF.